This T cell receptor beta chain was observed in a study of CD8 T cells in ankylosing spondylitis. Germline loops: CDR1 SGHTA, CDR2 FQGTGA. The CDR3 runs to 14 residues. V lost 5 bases and J lost 6; bases outside the gene matches: 8. TCRdb itself ran the 5' RACE reads through MiXCR, one entry per CDR3 protein. The sample includes some 87,000 distinct CDR3 sequences, roughly 27% of them seen just once. Sequenced sample: blood, either unsorted or a sorted T cell fraction (not recorded which). The chain joins TRBV7-3 to TRBJ2-5; TRBD2 agrees at 8 bases. This receptor was taken from a male donor with ankylosing spondylitis or in good health (not recorded which). Written as DNA, the CDR3 is TGTGCCAGCAGCCAGAGCGGGGGCGGCCAGACCCAGTACTTC. This translates into CASSQSGGGQTQYF.